This T cell receptor (beta chain) is from a study of breast tumors, draining lymph nodes, adjacent tissues. Axillary draining lymph nodes of breast cancer patients supplied the node samples. CDR1 is LNHDA and CDR2 is SQIVND in the germline V gene (reference sequence). V lost 7 bases and J lost 1, with 10 bases in between. The CDR3 is made up of 14 amino acids. Overall study results and limits: Luminal-like breast cancer showed significantly greater tumor-nontumor repertoire similarity than basal-like breast cancer did. Tumors had less TCR diversity than lymph nodes, more than nontumor tissue.

TCRdb reanalysed the multiplex PCR reads using MiXCR and keeps one entry per CDR3 protein. The sample contains nearly 200,000 distinct CDR3 sequences, around 33% of which appear only once. This clonotype was observed many times. Its antigen is currently unknown. This chain joins TRBV19 and TRBJ2-2; D unresolved. This sequence was found in a female donor with breast cancer. Some clones in this sample may be carry-over from other donors' samples. Sequenced: axillary lymph node tissue. CDR3 nucleotide sequence: TGTGCCAGTATCAAGACGGAGAACACCGGGGAGCTGTTTTTT. It codes for CASIKTENTGELFF.